The 10 T cell receptor beta chains presented below share a single source sample, sequenced in a study of siplizumab effects on memory and regulatory T cells (dated by TCRdb to 2018 to 2020). Receptor libraries were prepared by the immunoSEQ multiplex PCR assay. The table comes from immuneACCESS by way of TCRdb, which keeps in-frame sequences with V and J called. Part of the clones is missing from these tables; in studies checked, under half for an unresolved V gene and the rest for unknown reasons. This sample holds approximately 65,000 clones; less than 85% were observed only once. The ten largest clones take up approximately 3.8% of the sample. The specimen sequenced was memory CD4+ T cells sorted from blood. The cell subset or site label on this specimen signifies: unstimulated CD4+ memory T cells. These receptors were collected from a human donor in good health.

The chain recombines TRBV2 with TRBJ2-3; TRBD2 agrees at 9 bases. Per the germline V gene, CDR1 is SNHLY and CDR2 is FYNNEI. This CDR3 spans 14 amino acids. With V trimmed by 3 bases and J by 6 bases, 4 bases remained unmatched. The CDR3 sequence: CASSERGGPDTQYF. The CDR3 nucleotides are TGTGCCAGCAGTGAGCGGGGGGGCCCTGATACGCAGTATTTT.

The chain carries TRBV11-2 and TRBJ1-1; D gene uncertain. The ends were cut back, 5 bases at V and 0 bases at J, with 10 bases in the middle. The CDR3 loop spans 14 amino acids. Germline CDR1 SGHAT, CDR2 FQNNGV. The DNA for the CDR3 is TGTGCCAGCAGCCCTCTGAGTATGAACACTGAAGCTTTCTTT. Its translation is CASSPLSMNTEAFF.

The CDR3 protein is CASSFLAGAQTYNEQFF. The CDR3 DNA follows: TGTGCCAGCAGCTTTCTAGCGGGGGCCCAAACTTACAATGAGCAGTTCTTC. The chain has TRBV11-2 and TRBJ2-1, with TRBD2 matching 10 bases. J gave up 4 bases and V 3 bases, and 9 bases lay outside the gene matches. This CDR3 region has 17 residues. Germline assignment: CDR1 SGHAT and CDR2 FQNNGV. The full variable domain, rest sourced from reference TRBV11-2 and TRBJ2-1, is EAGVAQSPRYKIIEKRQSVAFWCNPISGHATLYWYQQILGQGPKLLIQFQNNGVVDDSQLPKDRFSAERLKGVDSTLKIQPAKLEDSAVYLCASSFLAGAQTYNEQFFGPGTRLTVL.

V usage is TRBV10-3 and J usage is TRBJ2-2, with D possibly being TRBD2 (6 bases). Germline CDR1 and CDR2: ENHRY and SYGVKD. This CDR3 is built from 15 residues. V was clipped by 2 bases and J by 3 bases, with 10 bases between them. Written as DNA, the CDR3 is TGTGCCATCAGTGAGCGGAGGGTGGACACCGGGGAGCTGTTTTTT. Its translation is CAISERRVDTGELFF.

The chain employs TRBV6-1 and TRBJ2-5; D is perhaps TRBD2 (6 bases). The V end was cut by 6 bases, the J end by 7 bases, with 21 bases between. The germline gives CDR1 MNHNS, CDR2 SASEGT. This CDR3 has 15 residues. The CDR3 loop reads CASSEEGRLQSTQYF. In DNA form, the CDR3 reads TGTGCCAGCAGCGAGGAGGGTAGATTACAATCGACCCAGTACTTC.

The J gene is TRBJ1-2, the V gene TRBV13, with no clear D. CDR3 size: 15 residues. The germline gives CDR1 PRHDT, CDR2 FYEKMQ (reference sequence). Deletions cut 4 bases from V and 4 bases from J, with 16 bases between. The CDR3 protein is CASSSKADGIYGYTF. CDR3 nucleotides: TGTGCCAGCAGCTCCAAAGCGGACGGCATCTATGGCTACACCTTC.

The chain recombines TRBV11-2 with TRBJ2-7; D remains unclear. V was clipped by 3 bases and J by 4 bases, with 10 bases between them. The CDR3 is 13 residues long. Germline CDR1 SGHAT, CDR2 FQNNGV. The CDR3 spells CASSFDNRYEQYF. The CDR3 DNA is TGTGCCAGCAGCTTTGACAACAGATACGAGCAGTACTTC.

The chain carries TRBV7-2 and TRBJ1-6; D is uncertain. Looked up from germline, CDR1 is SGHTA and CDR2 is FQGNSA. Trimming pared 4 bases from V and 10 bases from J, leaving 11 bases between. The CDR3 has 13 amino acids. The CDR3 region is CASSSSSDSPLHF. The DNA of the CDR3 is TGTGCCAGCAGCTCAAGCAGTGACTCACCCCTCCACTTT.

This rearrangement joins TRBV13 to TRBJ2-3, with 9 bases lining up with TRBD2. CDR3 length: 17 amino acids. CDR1 is PRHDT and CDR2 is FYEKMQ in the germline V gene (reference sequence). V shed 5 bases, J shed 2 bases, and the junction held 11 bases outside the gene matches. The CDR3 here is CASSLLYSGRSTDTQYF. DNA for the CDR3: TGTGCCAGCAGCCTATTATACAGCGGGAGGTCCACAGATACGCAGTATTTT.

The CDR3 protein is CASSLEGQPQHF. CDR3 in DNA: TGTGCCAGCAGCTTGGAAGGCCAGCCCCAGCATTTT. The J gene is TRBJ1-5, the V gene TRBV5-5; D not certain. V was shortened by 0 bases and J by 7 bases, with 5 bases between the two germline ends. The germline V gene has CDR1 SGHKS and CDR2 YYEKEE (reference sequence). The CDR3 totals 12 residues.